Below, 22 T cell receptor beta chains from the same sample are listed, as sequenced in a study of cytomegalovirus exposure and HLA in healthy donors. Primers for the PCR totalled 60 Vbeta and 13 Jbeta. Here immunoSEQ multiplex PCR was the method, and the copy in TCRdb shows in-frame clones only, minus some. This table has some 97,000 clones, approximately 80% appearing once. Sequencing was done on a sample of PBMCs. The source is a female donor in good health and CMV-seropositive.

The chain employs TRBV7-6 and TRBJ1-2; 8 bases map to TRBD1. This CDR3 region has 13 residues. From germline, CDR1 is SGHVS and CDR2 FNYEAQ. The V and J ends lost 2 bases and 4 bases, in that order; junction bases with no gene match: 0. CDR3 bases: TGTGCCAGCAGCTTAACAGGGGGCTATGGCTACACCTTC. It encodes CASSLTGGYGYTF.

Here the CDR3 reads CASSRTGGPPNYGYTF. Written as DNA, the CDR3 is TGTGCCAGCAGTCGAACAGGGGGCCCACCTAACTATGGCTACACCTTC. The chain is built from TRBV7-2 and TRBJ1-2; 9 bases line up with TRBD1. Trimming at V came to 6 bases and at J to 0 bases, leaving 8 bases not matched to a gene. Germline CDR1 and CDR2: SGHTA and FQGNSA. The CDR3 has 16 amino acids.

This chain joins TRBV6-5 and TRBJ2-7, with TRBD2 identical over 8 bases. There are 16 residues in the CDR3. CDR1 and CDR2 from the germline V gene are MNHEY and SVGAGI. V shed 0 bases and J 0 bases; nucleotides not matched to a gene: 4. The CDR3 loop is CASSYSRGAGSYEQYF. The CDR3 DNA reads TGTGCCAGCAGTTACTCGCGGGGGGCTGGCTCCTACGAGCAGTACTTC.

This chain uses TRBV11-3 with TRBJ2-2; D remains ambiguous. Germline V gene lookup returns CDR1 SGHNT and CDR2 YENEEA. V shed 0 bases and J shed 0 bases, with 2 bases lying between them. This CDR3 contains 14 residues. CDR3: CASSLDTNTGELFF. The CDR3 DNA reads as TGTGCCAGCAGCTTAGACACGAACACCGGGGAGCTGTTTTTT.

There are a few counts of this clone. The gene calls are TRBV4-2 and TRBJ1-3; perhaps TRBD1 as D (5 bases). The V gene lost 3 bases and the J gene lost 0 bases, with 24 bases spanning the gap. The CDR3 has 20 amino acids. From germline, CDR1 is LGHNA and CDR2 YNFKEQ. The CDR3 spells CASSQEMSGFRLSSGNTIYF. In DNA form, the CDR3 reads TGTGCCAGCAGCCAGGAGATGTCAGGGTTCCGTCTCAGCTCTGGAAACACCATATATTTT.

The chain recombines TRBV27 with TRBJ1-5; no firm D call. V lost 5 bases to trimming and J lost 2 bases, with 13 bases between them. The germline CDR1 and CDR2 sequences are MNHEY and SMNVEV (reference sequence). This CDR3 comprises 15 residues. CDR3: CASSATGYGNQPQHF. CDR3 DNA: TGTGCCAGCAGTGCGACCGGGTACGGCAATCAGCCCCAGCATTTT.

A word on this clone: One end of the junction fails to match germline, which may point to a read error. The chain uses TRBV29-1 and TRBJ2-3; TRBD2 aligns across 7 bases. Germline assignment: CDR1 SQVTM and CDR2 ANQGSEA. The CDR3 sequence is 14 residues long. The CDR3 nucleotides are TGCAGCGTCGAAGGTTGGGGCGGGGGAGATACGCAGTATTTT. Amino acids: CSVEGWGGGDTQYF.

This sequence joins TRBV5-6 and TRBJ2-1; no reliable D call. Germline CDR1 is SGHDT and CDR2 is YYEEEE. This CDR3 has 15 amino acids. V lost 6 bases and J 4 bases, leaving 17 bases between the germline ends. The CDR3 bases are TGTGCCAGCAACCTCCGGGTTCTGGGTTACAATGAGCAGTTCTTC. Its translation is CASNLRVLGYNEQFF.

In this sample, this clone turned up a few times. The rearrangement joins TRBV29-1 to TRBJ1-4; TRBD1 agrees at 8 bases. Germline assignment: CDR1 SQVTM and CDR2 ANQGSEA. The CDR3 length is 14 residues. V lost 4 bases to trimming and J lost 8 bases; unmatched junction nucleotides: 9. The CDR3 spells CSVATQGGDEKLFF. The CDR3 DNA sequence: TGCAGCGTTGCCACACAGGGGGGCGACGAAAAACTGTTTTTT.

V and J are TRBV2 and TRBJ2-3; no reliable D call. The V gene lost 5 bases and the J gene lost 1 base, with 13 bases spanning the gap. The CDR3 has 15 amino acids. Germline V CDR1 and CDR2: SNHLY, FYNNEI. This CDR3 reads CASSYDLTRTDTQYF. CDR3 nucleotide sequence: TGTGCCAGCAGTTACGACTTAACTCGCACAGATACGCAGTATTTT.

The chain is built from TRBV5-1 and TRBJ2-3, with 10 bases identical to TRBD2. This CDR3 contains 16 residues. Germline trimming cut 0 bases from V and 1 base from J; bases unmatched to any gene: 2. Germline CDR1 reads SGHRS; CDR2 reads YFSETQ. The CDR3 region is CASSLALAGGTDTQYF. CDR3 bases: TGCGCCAGCAGCTTGGCCCTAGCGGGGGGCACAGATACGCAGTATTTT.

The CDR3 nucleotides read TGCAGCGTTGAGGGACAGGGTTACTACTATGGCTACACCTTC. It translates to CSVEGQGYYYGYTF. This chain joins TRBV29-1 and TRBJ1-2; TRBD1 aligns across 9 bases. Per germline, CDR1 SQVTM and CDR2 ANQGSEA. V lost 3 bases, J lost 3 bases, and 5 bases stayed unmatched. This CDR3 has 14 amino acids.

J is TRBJ2-5 and V is TRBV6-1; 7 bases agree with TRBD2. The CDR3 spans 13 residues. J was trimmed by 4 bases and V by 7 bases; bases with no gene match: 6. Germline CDR1 reads MNHNS; CDR2 reads SASEGT. The CDR3: CASTREVRETQYF. CDR3 DNA sequence: TGTGCCAGCACCCGGGAGGTGAGAGAGACCCAGTACTTC.

The V gene is TRBV4-1, the J gene TRBJ2-7, with 9 bases matching TRBD1. This CDR3 has 13 residues. V lost 4 bases and J lost 2; bases outside the gene matches: 0. Germline CDR1 MGHRA, CDR2 YSYEKL. The CDR3 reads CASSRDRAYEQYF. CDR3 DNA: TGCGCCAGCAGCCGGGACAGGGCCTACGAGCAGTACTTC.

The V call is TRBV5-6, the J call TRBJ1-4; D is possibly TRBD1 (5 bases). CDR1 and CDR2 (germline): SGHDT, YYEEEE. CDR3 length: 16 amino acids. V lost 4 bases and J 8 bases, leaving 21 bases between the germline ends. The DNA for the CDR3 is TGTGCCAGCAGCACGCCAACAGACAAGCCAGGGGAAAAACTGTTTTTT. As protein: CASSTPTDKPGEKLFF.

V gene TRBV6-1 combines with J gene TRBJ2-5, with TRBD1 matching 11 bases. The CDR3 spans 14 residues. Germline V gene sequence: CDR1 MNHNS, CDR2 SASEGT. V lost 8 bases, J lost 5 bases, and 7 bases stayed unmatched. The CDR3 nucleotides read TGTGCCAGCGGAGGGACAGGGGGGGACGAGACCCAGTACTTC. The encoded protein is CASGGTGGDETQYF.

V usage is TRBV5-3 and J usage is TRBJ1-1; TRBD1 might be the D (5 bases). TRBV5-3 is annotated as an ORF whose role is uncertain. The CDR3 runs to 17 residues. V was clipped by 1 base and J by 0 bases, with 16 bases between them. CDR3 amino acids: CARSLCGAPVVNTEAFF. CDR3 DNA: TGTGCCAGAAGCTTGTGTGGGGCCCCGGTGGTGAACACTGAAGCTTTCTTT.

This clone was recorded only once. The V gene is TRBV4-1, the J gene TRBJ2-5; TRBD1 aligns across 7 bases. Looked up from germline, CDR1 is MGHRA and CDR2 is YSYEKL. V lost 2 bases and J lost 1; bases outside the gene matches: 10. The CDR3 extends over 17 amino acids. DNA of the CDR3: TGCGCCAGCAGCCAACCCCGAAAGGGGGACAGCCAAGAGACCCAGTACTTC. Its translation: CASSQPRKGDSQETQYF.

This chain joins TRBV15 and TRBJ2-1; 7 nucleotides line up with TRBD2. The CDR3 contains 17 residues. Germline V gene lookup returns CDR1 LNHNV and CDR2 YYDKDF (reference sequence). V trimming: 4 bases; J trimming: 3 bases; junction bases outside the gene matches: 12. CDR3 protein: CATSIGPEAGRYNEQFF. In nucleotides, the CDR3 is TGTGCCACCAGCATCGGACCCGAAGCGGGGCGCTACAATGAGCAGTTCTTC.

The chain uses TRBV7-9 and TRBJ2-2, with D perhaps TRBD1 (5 bases). With 5 bases removed from V and 4 bases from J, the gap between germline ends came to 11 bases. The CDR3 runs 14 residues. The germline V gene encodes CDR1 SEHNR and CDR2 FQNEAQ (reference sequence). The DNA of the CDR3 is TGTGCCAGCAGCCCCAGGGTGAGCACCGGGGAGCTGTTTTTT. It yields the protein CASSPRVSTGELFF.

The chain carries TRBV18 and TRBJ1-2, with D possibly TRBD1 on 6 matching bases. Germline CDR1 and CDR2: KGHSH and LQKENI. The CDR3 extends over 15 amino acids. Trimming cost V 1 base and J 8 bases, with 17 bases left between them. CDR3 sequence (DNA): TGTGCCAGCTCACCACGGAACAGGGAGGGTCGCGGCTACACCTTC. Translation: CASSPRNREGRGYTF.

The rearrangement links TRBV10-1 to TRBJ2-1, with 9 nucleotides matching TRBD1. Germline CDR1 WNHNN, CDR2 SYGVQD (reference sequence). After removal of 5 bases from V and 2 bases from J, the junction contained 7 bases not matched to a gene. The CDR3 runs 16 residues. The DNA for the CDR3 is TGCGCCAGCAGTCTCTTACAGGGGGCACCCTACAATGAGCAGTTCTTC. Translating it yields CASSLLQGAPYNEQFF.